This is a list of T cell receptor beta chains from one sample in a study of T cell repertoires in aging, cancer and after chemotherapy. TCRdb redid the calling of the multiplex PCR reads with MiXCR, one entry per CDR3 protein. Of 5,500 to 7,000 distinct CDR3 sequences listed, less than 30% were seen once; the top ten hold about 7%. The sample taken for sequencing was blood. The receptors here all came from a human donor in good health. Each CDR3 is given with its conserved first and last residue. The order of the fields is V gene, D gene, clone size, J gene, CDR3 protein, CDR3 DNA. A D gene is named only where the DNA matches it firmly. Some rows mark clone size as missing; the rest say once, few, many or name a class of expanded clone.

v_gene: TRBV6-5; d_gene: .; abundance: medium-sized; j_gene: TRBJ1-1; CDR3aa: CASKSGTVNTEAFF; CDR3nt: TGTGCCAGCAAGTCCGGGACGGTGAACACTGAAGCTTTCTTT
v_gene: TRBV11-3; d_gene: TRBD2; abundance: .; j_gene: TRBJ2-1; CDR3aa: CASSLGRGNNEQFF; CDR3nt: TGTGCCAGCAGCTTAGGGCGGGGGAACAATGAGCAGTTCTTC
v_gene: TRBV5-1; d_gene: TRBD1; abundance: .; j_gene: TRBJ1-5; CDR3aa: CASSAGGGNQPQHF; CDR3nt: TGCGCCAGCAGCGCAGGGGGTGGCAATCAGCCCCAGCATTTT
v_gene: TRBV7-2; d_gene: .; abundance: once; j_gene: TRBJ2-7; CDR3aa: CASGKSSYEQYF; CDR3nt: TGTGCCAGCGGGAAGAGCTCCTACGAGCAGTACTTC
v_gene: TRBV20-1; d_gene: .; abundance: .; j_gene: TRBJ1-2; CDR3aa: CSATPPEYNYGYTF; CDR3nt: TGCAGTGCTACCCCGCCGGAGTATAACTATGGCTACACCTTC
v_gene: TRBV19; d_gene: TRBD1; abundance: medium-sized; j_gene: TRBJ1-5; CDR3aa: CASRGWSGGRSNQPQHF; CDR3nt: TGTGCCAGTAGAGGTTGGTCAGGGGGCCGGAGCAATCAGCCCCAGCATTTT
v_gene: TRBV20-1; d_gene: TRBD2; abundance: few; j_gene: TRBJ2-3; CDR3aa: CSASGSGANTDTQYF; CDR3nt: TGCAGTGCTAGCGGTAGCGGGGCAAACACAGATACGCAGTATTTT
v_gene: TRBV11-3; d_gene: .; abundance: medium-sized; j_gene: TRBJ2-4; CDR3aa: CASSPDRAKNIQYF; CDR3nt: TGTGCCAGCAGCCCGGACAGAGCCAAAAACATTCAGTACTTC
v_gene: TRBV6-1; d_gene: .; abundance: .; j_gene: TRBJ2-7; CDR3aa: CASSGGALGSYEQYF; CDR3nt: TGTGCCAGCAGTGGTGGGGCTCTAGGTTCCTACGAGCAGTACTTC
v_gene: TRBV6-2/TRBV6-3; d_gene: .; abundance: few; j_gene: TRBJ2-5; CDR3aa: CASSLSVETQYF; CDR3nt: TGTGCCAGCAGTCTTTCAGTAGAGACCCAGTACTTC
v_gene: TRBV15; d_gene: .; abundance: few; j_gene: TRBJ1-1; CDR3aa: CATSRDGLSNTEAFF; CDR3nt: TGTGCCACCAGCAGAGATGGTCTGTCGAACACTGAAGCTTTCTTT
v_gene: TRBV12-3/TRBV12-4; d_gene: .; abundance: few; j_gene: TRBJ1-5; CDR3aa: CASSPRDTNQPQHF; CDR3nt: TGTGCCAGCAGTCCCCGGGACACCAATCAGCCCCAGCATTTT
v_gene: TRBV24-1; d_gene: .; abundance: once; j_gene: TRBJ1-5; CDR3aa: CATSDSNRGWNQPQHF; CDR3nt: TGTGCCACCAGTGATTCTAACCGGGGTTGGAATCAGCCCCAGCATTTT
v_gene: TRBV6-1; d_gene: TRBD1; abundance: .; j_gene: TRBJ1-4; CDR3aa: CASSLQGAEEKLFF; CDR3nt: TGTGCCAGCAGTCTACAGGGGGCGGAAGAAAAACTGTTTTTT
v_gene: TRBV11-3; d_gene: .; abundance: medium-sized; j_gene: TRBJ2-7; CDR3aa: CASSLDPTGTYEQYF; CDR3nt: TGTGCCAGCAGCTTAGATCCGACGGGAACCTACGAGCAGTACTTC
v_gene: TRBV7-2; d_gene: TRBD1; abundance: .; j_gene: TRBJ1-5; CDR3aa: CASSTKTGAPNQPQHF; CDR3nt: TGTGCCAGCAGCACAAAGACAGGGGCCCCCAATCAGCCCCAGCATTTT
v_gene: TRBV19; d_gene: TRBD1; abundance: medium-sized; j_gene: TRBJ2-7; CDR3aa: CASSPGQSYEQYF; CDR3nt: TGTGCCAGTAGTCCGGGACAGTCCTACGAGCAGTACTTC
v_gene: TRBV19; d_gene: .; abundance: medium-sized; j_gene: TRBJ1-2; CDR3aa: CASTPGSWGYTF; CDR3nt: TGTGCCAGTACCCCCGGGTCTTGGGGCTACACCTTC
v_gene: TRBV7-2; d_gene: TRBD2; abundance: few; j_gene: TRBJ2-3; CDR3aa: CASRNGASGPDTDTQYF; CDR3nt: TGTGCCAGCAGAAATGGGGCTAGCGGGCCGGACACAGATACGCAGTATTTT
v_gene: TRBV4-1; d_gene: TRBD1; abundance: once; j_gene: TRBJ2-3; CDR3aa: CASSPLGQGTDTQYF; CDR3nt: TGCGCCAGCAGCCCCTTGGGACAGGGAACAGATACGCAGTATTTT
v_gene: TRBV19; d_gene: .; abundance: .; j_gene: TRBJ2-6; CDR3aa: CASSIELSGANVLTF; CDR3nt: TGTGCCAGTAGTATAGAATTATCTGGGGCCAACGTCCTGACTTTC
v_gene: TRBV20-1; d_gene: .; abundance: .; j_gene: TRBJ1-3; CDR3aa: CSASGGGLGNTIYF; CDR3nt: TGCAGTGCGTCCGGGGGGGGGCTGGGAAACACCATATATTTT
v_gene: TRBV5-6; d_gene: TRBD1; abundance: few; j_gene: TRBJ2-7; CDR3aa: CASSKTPGQGSYEQYF; CDR3nt: TGTGCCAGCAGTAAGACTCCGGGACAGGGCTCCTACGAGCAGTACTTC
v_gene: TRBV7-6; d_gene: TRBD2; abundance: few; j_gene: TRBJ2-3; CDR3aa: CASSLVLAGTDTQYF; CDR3nt: TGTGCCAGCAGCTTAGTACTAGCGGGCACAGATACGCAGTATTTT